The 7 T cell receptor beta chains below were found in one sample sequenced in a study of T cell responses to AZD1222 COVID-19 vaccine (dated by TCRdb to the early 2020s). The library relied on the immunoSEQ multiplex PCR assay. As stored in TCRdb, this immuneACCESS dataset retains in-frame rearrangements with V and J assigned. A fraction of the clones does not appear; measured against another copy, unresolved V genes explain less than half of the discrepancy, and the remainder lacks a known reason. In this sample the table shows under 150,000 clones, 90% to 95% of which occur a single time. The ten top clones hold around 2.8% of the sample. This specimen's time point label, interpreted: baseline before first vaccination. The label giving this sample's treatment or condition can be read as: meningococcal conjugate vaccine given as trial control. The sample here was peripheral blood, taken on day 0 of MenACWY control vaccination. Receptor source: an adult in good health.

V gene TRBV9 combines with J gene TRBJ1-2, with D possibly matching TRBD1 (5 bases). CDR1 is SGDLS, CDR2 YYNGEE, per germline. V was shortened by 0 bases and J by 7 bases, with 13 bases between the two germline ends. This CDR3 comprises 14 residues. This chain's CDR3 is CASSVVQGIGGYTF. In nucleotides, the CDR3 is TGTGCCAGCAGCGTAGTTCAGGGAATCGGTGGCTACACCTTC.

This chain joins TRBV29-1 and TRBJ1-2; D unclear. Germline V gives CDR1 SQVTM, CDR2 ANQGSEA. The length of the CDR3 is 12 residues. The V end was cut by 1 base, the J end by 2 bases, with 5 bases between. The CDR3 sequence is CSVEGFNYGYTF. CDR3 DNA: TGCAGCGTTGAAGGTTTCAACTATGGCTACACCTTC. Variable domain in full (rest from reference TRBV29-1 and TRBJ1-2): SAVISQKPSRDICQRGTSLTIQCQVDSQVTMMFWYRQQPGQSLTLIATANQGSEATYESGFVIDKFPISRPNLTFSTLTVSNMSPEDSSIYLCSVEGFNYGYTFGSGTRLTVV.

CDR3 in amino acids: CACPGHSSGNTIYF. CDR3 bases: TGTGCCTGTCCCGGACATAGCTCTGGAAACACCATATATTTT. V usage is TRBV30 and J usage is TRBJ1-3; possible D gene TRBD1, 5 bases. Between the trimmed V and J ends, which lost 6 bases and 0 bases, there was a span of 12 bases. There are 14 residues in the CDR3. Germline V lookup: CDR1 GTSNPN, CDR2 SVGIG (reference sequence).

The chain combines TRBV27 with TRBJ2-1; 7 bases fit TRBD2. The CDR3 runs to 22 residues. V was pared by 4 bases and J by 0 bases, with 24 bases of the junction left unmatched. The V gene's germline CDR1 is MNHEY and CDR2 SMNVEV (reference sequence). The CDR3 bases are TGTGCCAGCAGTTCCCTCCGGACTAGTGGTGGGGAATCGTTGGTCTCCTACAATGAGCAGTTCTTC. Translating it yields CASSSLRTSGGESLVSYNEQFF.

The genes are TRBV28 and TRBJ1-1; D is unresolved. V gave up 8 bases and J gave up 5 bases, with 9 bases separating them. Germline values: CDR1 MDHEN, CDR2 SYDVKM. CDR3 length equals 11 residues. The CDR3 coding sequence is TGTGCCAGCCAACGGGATACTGAAGCTTTCTTT. Its protein is CASQRDTEAFF. Using reference TRBV28 and TRBJ1-1 for the parts outside the CDR3, the full variable domain is DVKVTQSSRYLVKRTGEKVFLECVQDMDHENMFWYRQDPGLGLRLIYFSYDVKMKEKGDIPEGYSVSREKKERFSLILESASTNQTSMYLCASQRDTEAFFGQGTRLTVV.

The chain employs TRBV6-5 and TRBJ2-7, with TRBD1 identical over 7 bases. CDR1 MNHEY and CDR2 SVGAGI come from the germline V gene. The CDR3 runs 15 residues. After removal of 11 bases from V and 2 bases from J, the junction contained 15 bases not matched to a gene. CDR3 nucleotide sequence: TGTGCCGTTGGAATTCCACAGGGGATACCCTACGAGCAGTACTTC. Protein: CAVGIPQGIPYEQYF.

CDR3 nucleotides: TGTGCCAGCAGTGAACGTTATAGCAATCAGCCCCAGCATTTT. Translated, it gives CASSERYSNQPQHF. The gene calls are TRBV2 and TRBJ1-5; D gene unclear. The CDR3 runs to 14 residues. The germline V and J ends were trimmed by 2 bases and 0 bases, with 5 bases remaining between them. Germline-derived CDR1 and CDR2 are SNHLY and FYNNEI.